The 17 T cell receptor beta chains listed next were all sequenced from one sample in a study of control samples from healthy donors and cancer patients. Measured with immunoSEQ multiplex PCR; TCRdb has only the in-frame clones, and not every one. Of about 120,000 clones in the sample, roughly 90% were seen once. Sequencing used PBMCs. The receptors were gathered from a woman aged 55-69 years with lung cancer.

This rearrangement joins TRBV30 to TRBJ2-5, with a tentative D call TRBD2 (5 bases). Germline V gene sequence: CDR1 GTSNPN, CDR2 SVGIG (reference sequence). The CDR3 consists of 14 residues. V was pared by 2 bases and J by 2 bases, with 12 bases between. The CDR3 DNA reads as TGTGCCTGGAGTACACTAGGATGGCAAGAGACCCAGTACTTC. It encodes CAWSTLGWQETQYF.

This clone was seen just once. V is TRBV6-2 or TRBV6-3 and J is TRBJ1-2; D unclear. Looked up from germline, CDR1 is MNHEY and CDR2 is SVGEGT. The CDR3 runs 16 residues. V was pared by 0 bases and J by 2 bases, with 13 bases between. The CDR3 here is CASSYSNVDFNYGYTF. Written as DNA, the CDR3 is TGTGCCAGCAGTTACTCGAATGTCGACTTCAACTATGGCTACACCTTC.

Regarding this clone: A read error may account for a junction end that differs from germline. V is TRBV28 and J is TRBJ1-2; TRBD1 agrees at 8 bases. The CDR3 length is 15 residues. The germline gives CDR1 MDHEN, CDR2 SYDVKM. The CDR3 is CASRLSGGPFYGYTF. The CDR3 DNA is TGTGCCAGCAGATTATCAGGGGGCCCCTTCTATGGCTACACCTTC.

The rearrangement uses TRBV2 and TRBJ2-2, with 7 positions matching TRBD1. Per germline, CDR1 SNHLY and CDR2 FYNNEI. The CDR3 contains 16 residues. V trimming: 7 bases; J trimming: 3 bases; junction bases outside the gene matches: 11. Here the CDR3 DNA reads TGTGCCAGCACTCAAGGGGGCGCGCTGGACACCGGGGAGCTGTTTTTT. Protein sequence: CASTQGGALDTGELFF.

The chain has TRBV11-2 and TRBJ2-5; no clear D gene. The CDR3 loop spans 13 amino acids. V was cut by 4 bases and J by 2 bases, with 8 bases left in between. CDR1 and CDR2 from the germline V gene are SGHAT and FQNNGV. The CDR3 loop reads CASSSQTQETQYF. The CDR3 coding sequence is TGTGCCAGCAGCTCACAGACTCAAGAGACCCAGTACTTC.

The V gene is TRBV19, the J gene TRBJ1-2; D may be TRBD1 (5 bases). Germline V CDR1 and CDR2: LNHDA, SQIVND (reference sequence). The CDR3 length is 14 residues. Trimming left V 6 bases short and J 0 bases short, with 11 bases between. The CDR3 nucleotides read TGTGCCAGTAGAGGGGCGGAACCTAACTATGGCTACACCTTC. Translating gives CASRGAEPNYGYTF.

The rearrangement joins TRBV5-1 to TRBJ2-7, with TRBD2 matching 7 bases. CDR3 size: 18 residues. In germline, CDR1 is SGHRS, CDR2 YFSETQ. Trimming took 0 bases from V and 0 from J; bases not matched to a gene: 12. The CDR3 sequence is CASSLAVGASGRSYEQYF. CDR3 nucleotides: TGCGCCAGCAGCTTGGCGGTGGGCGCTAGCGGCCGCTCCTACGAGCAGTACTTC.

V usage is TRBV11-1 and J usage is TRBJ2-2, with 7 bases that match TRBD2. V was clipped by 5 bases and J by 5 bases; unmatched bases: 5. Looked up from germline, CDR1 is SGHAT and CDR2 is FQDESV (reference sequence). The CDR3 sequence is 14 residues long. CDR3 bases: TGTGCCAGCAGCCGGGGAGGGCATACCGGGGAGCTGTTTTTT. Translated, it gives CASSRGGHTGELFF. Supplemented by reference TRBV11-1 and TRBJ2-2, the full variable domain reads EAEVAQSPRYKITEKSQAVAFWCDPISGHATLYWYRQILGQGPELLVQFQDESVVDDSQLPKDRFSAERLKGVDSTLKIQPAELGDSAMYLCASSRGGHTGELFFGEGSRLTVL.

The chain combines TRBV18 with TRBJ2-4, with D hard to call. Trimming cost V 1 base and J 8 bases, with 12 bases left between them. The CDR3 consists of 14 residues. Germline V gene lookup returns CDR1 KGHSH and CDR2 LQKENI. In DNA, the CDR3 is TGTGCCAGCTCACCACTCGGCCGACGGGACATTCAGTACTTC. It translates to CASSPLGRRDIQYF.

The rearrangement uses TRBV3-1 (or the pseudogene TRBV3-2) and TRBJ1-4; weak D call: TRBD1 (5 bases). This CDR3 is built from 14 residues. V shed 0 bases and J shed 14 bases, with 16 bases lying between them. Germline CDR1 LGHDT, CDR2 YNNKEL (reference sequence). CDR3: CASSQDQAAGRLFF. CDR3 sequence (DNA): TGTGCCAGCAGCCAAGATCAAGCGGCAGGGAGGCTGTTTTTT.

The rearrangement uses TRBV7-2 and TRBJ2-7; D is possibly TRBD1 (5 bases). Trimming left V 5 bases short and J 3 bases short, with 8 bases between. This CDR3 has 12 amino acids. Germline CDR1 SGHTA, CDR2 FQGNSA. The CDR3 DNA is TGTGCCAGCAGCGGGCAGGGCTACGAGCAGTACTTC. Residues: CASSGQGYEQYF.

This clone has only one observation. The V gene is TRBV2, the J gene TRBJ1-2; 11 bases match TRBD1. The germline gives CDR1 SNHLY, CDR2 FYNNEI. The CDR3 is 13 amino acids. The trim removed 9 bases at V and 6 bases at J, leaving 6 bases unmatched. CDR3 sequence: CASTRDRGDGYTF. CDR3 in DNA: TGTGCCAGTACCCGGGACAGGGGGGATGGCTACACCTTC. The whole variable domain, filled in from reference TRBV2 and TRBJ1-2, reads EPEVTQTPSHQVTQMGQEVILRCVPISNHLYFYWYRQILGQKVEFLVSFYNNEISEKSEIFDDQFSVERPDGSNFTLKIRSTKLEDSAMYFCASTRDRGDGYTFGSGTRLTVV.

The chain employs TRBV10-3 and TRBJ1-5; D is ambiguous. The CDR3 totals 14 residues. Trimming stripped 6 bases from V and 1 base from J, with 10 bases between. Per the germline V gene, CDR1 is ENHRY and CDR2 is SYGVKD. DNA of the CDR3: TGTGCCATCAGCATCGACGGGAGCAATCAGCCCCAGCATTTT. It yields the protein CAISIDGSNQPQHF.

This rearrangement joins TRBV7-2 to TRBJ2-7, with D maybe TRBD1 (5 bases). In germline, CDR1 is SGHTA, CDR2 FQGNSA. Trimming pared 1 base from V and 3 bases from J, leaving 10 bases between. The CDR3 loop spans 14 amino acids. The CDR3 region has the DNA TGTGCCAGCAGCTTAGGGGGCCGGAACTACGAGCAGTACTTC. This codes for CASSLGGRNYEQYF.

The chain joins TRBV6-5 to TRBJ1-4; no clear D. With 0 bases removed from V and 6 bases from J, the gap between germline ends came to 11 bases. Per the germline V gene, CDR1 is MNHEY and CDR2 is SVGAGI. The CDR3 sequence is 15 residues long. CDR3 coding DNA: TGTGCCAGCAGTTACTCGAGACAAGTAGATGAAAAACTGTTTTTT. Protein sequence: CASSYSRQVDEKLFF.

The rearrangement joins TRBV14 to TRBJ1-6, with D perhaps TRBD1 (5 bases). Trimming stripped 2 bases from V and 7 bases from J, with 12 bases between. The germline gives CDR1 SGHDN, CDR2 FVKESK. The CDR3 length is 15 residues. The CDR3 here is CASSQFGGGNSPLHF. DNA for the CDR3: TGTGCCAGCAGCCAATTCGGGGGGGGAAATTCACCCCTCCACTTT.

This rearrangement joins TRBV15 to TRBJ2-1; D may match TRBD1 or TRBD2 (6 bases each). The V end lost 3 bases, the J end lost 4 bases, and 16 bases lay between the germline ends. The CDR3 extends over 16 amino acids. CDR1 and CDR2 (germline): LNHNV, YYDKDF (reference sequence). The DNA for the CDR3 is TGTGCCACCAGCAGGGGGCTAGGGGGGCGGTACAATGAGCAGTTCTTC. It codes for CATSRGLGGRYNEQFF.